The 12 T cell receptor beta chains below come from one sample, sequenced in a study of siplizumab effects on memory and regulatory T cells. Sequencing used immunoSEQ multiplex PCR; TCRdb keeps in-frame clones, though not all of them. The repertoire includes roughly 25,000 clones, about 79% of them detected once, and about 25% sits in the top ten. Material for sequencing was memory CD4+ T cells sorted from blood. The receptors here all came from a human donor in good health.

Written as DNA, the CDR3 is TGTGCCAGCAGCTTCGGACAGTCGGGCTACACCTTC. Protein: CASSFGQSGYTF. The rearrangement uses TRBV7-8 and TRBJ1-2, with D possibly TRBD1 on 6 matching bases. Germline V lookup: CDR1 SGHVS, CDR2 FQNEAQ. V lost 3 bases to trimming and J lost 8 bases, with 10 bases between them. The CDR3 extends over 12 amino acids. Combining the CDR3 with reference TRBV7-8 and TRBJ1-2 gives the whole variable domain GAGVSQSPRYKVAKRGQDVALRCDPISGHVSLFWYQQALGQGPEFLTYFQNEAQLDKSGLPSDRFFAERPEGSVSTLKIQRTQQEDSAVYLCASSFGQSGYTFGSGTRLTVV.

The chain uses TRBV7-9 and TRBJ2-1, with 9 bases that match TRBD2. This CDR3 comprises 15 residues. From germline, CDR1 is SEHNR and CDR2 FQNEAQ (reference sequence). After removal of 4 bases from V and 4 bases from J, the junction contained 5 bases not matched to a gene. CDR3 DNA: TGTGCCAGCAGCTCGACTAGCGGAAGATACAATGAGCAGTTCTTC. This sequence encodes CASSSTSGRYNEQFF.

The gene calls are TRBV6-6 and TRBJ2-1, with 10 bases matching TRBD2. This CDR3 contains 16 residues. Germline-derived CDR1 and CDR2 are MNHNY and SVGAGI (reference sequence). Trimming took 5 bases from V and 6 from J; bases not matched to a gene: 10. CDR3 amino acids: CASSRGLAERRNEQFF. CDR3 nucleotide sequence: TGTGCCAGCAGTAGAGGACTAGCGGAGCGCCGCAATGAGCAGTTCTTC.

The chain links TRBV19 to TRBJ1-5; 7 nucleotides agree with TRBD1. After removal of 10 bases from V and 0 bases from J, the junction contained 6 bases not matched to a gene. The CDR3 is 14 amino acids. The germline V gene has CDR1 LNHDA and CDR2 SQIVND (reference sequence). DNA for the CDR3: TGTGCCACCGCACAGGGGAATAGCAATCAGCCCCAGCATTTT. Translating gives CATAQGNSNQPQHF.

The chain uses TRBV15 and TRBJ2-7; TRBD2 matches 13 bases. V gave up 1 base and J gave up 3 bases; unmatched junction bases: 3. There are 16 residues in the CDR3. Germline-derived CDR1 and CDR2 are LNHNV and YYDKDF (reference sequence). CDR3 nucleotides: TGTGCCACCAGCAGAGCACTAGCGGGAGGGCTCTACGAGCAGTACTTC. It specifies CATSRALAGGLYEQYF.

In its sample, this clone was seen a few times. The chain is built from TRBV6-6 and TRBJ2-7; D possibly matches TRBD1 or TRBD2 (5 bases each). This CDR3 comprises 13 residues. The germline CDR1 and CDR2 sequences are MNHNY and SVGAGI (reference sequence). V was pared by 6 bases and J by 4 bases, with 13 bases between. For the CDR3, the DNA is TGTGCCAGCAGCTCCGGGGCCGAATACGAGCAGTACTTC. This translates into CASSSGAEYEQYF.

The V and J genes are TRBV19 and TRBJ1-4, with TRBD1 identical over 9 bases. The CDR3 totals 15 residues. J gave up 5 bases and V 5 bases, and 6 bases lay outside the gene matches. Germline V gene sequence: CDR1 LNHDA, CDR2 SQIVND (reference sequence). The CDR3 DNA follows: TGTGCCAGTAGTCCCCGACAGGGGGAAAATGAAAAACTGTTTTTT. It specifies CASSPRQGENEKLFF.

The chain joins TRBV2 to TRBJ2-4; a weak D match, TRBD1 (6 bases). The germline V gene encodes CDR1 SNHLY and CDR2 FYNNEI. V was trimmed by 2 bases and J by 2 bases, leaving 7 bases between them. The CDR3 is 14 amino acids. The DNA of the CDR3 is TGTGCCAGCAGTGAAACAGGGACCAAAAACATTCAGTACTTC. It encodes CASSETGTKNIQYF.

The chain carries TRBV7-3 and TRBJ1-1; weak D call: TRBD1 (5 bases). The CDR3 sequence is 14 residues long. Trimming took off 7 bases at V and 2 bases at J, with 14 bases between the two ends. Per germline, CDR1 SGHTA and CDR2 FQGTGA. The CDR3 coding sequence is TGTGCCAGCAAGAAAGGGCAGGGCAACACTGAAGCTTTCTTT. Its protein product is CASKKGQGNTEAFF.

The chain has TRBV11-2 and TRBJ1-4, with D hard to call. V was pared by 3 bases and J by 6 bases, with 11 bases between. This CDR3 has 14 amino acids. The germline CDR1 and CDR2 sequences are SGHAT and FQNNGV. The DNA for the CDR3 is TGTGCCAGCAGCTTTAGCCCGGCTGATGAAAAACTGTTTTTT. Amino acids: CASSFSPADEKLFF.

This chain links TRBV29-1 with TRBJ2-3; 9 nucleotides line up with TRBD2. Germline CDR1 is SQVTM and CDR2 is ANQGSEA. The junction had 8 bases not matched to a gene; V was cut back by 1 base and J by 6 bases. The CDR3 sequence is 15 residues long. The CDR3: CSVEGSLAGADTQYF. DNA of the CDR3: TGCAGCGTTGAAGGGTCGTTAGCGGGAGCTGATACGCAGTATTTT.

The rearrangement joins TRBV5-1 to TRBJ2-1; 8 bases agree with TRBD1. Germline lookup yields CDR1 SGHRS and CDR2 YFSETQ. J was trimmed by 2 bases and V by 6 bases; bases with no gene match: 4. CDR3 length: 14 amino acids. CDR3 DNA sequence: TGCGCCAGCACCCTGGACAGGGCCTACAATGAGCAGTTCTTC. It codes for CASTLDRAYNEQFF.